This T cell receptor (beta chain) was identified in a study of blood T cell repertoires in COVID-19. The CDR3 consists of 15 residues. From germline, CDR1 is MDHEN and CDR2 SYDVKM. V lost 2 bases to trimming and J lost 3 bases; unmatched junction nucleotides: 6. This clone was observed once. In the source study's methods: Counts of nucleated cells, estimated from reference gene primer amplification, were obtained. Sequenced by immunoSEQ multiplex PCR; TCRdb stores in-frame clones only, minus some. That table gives V, J and clone size, and the DNA gave D and trimming. The profile covers about 320,000 clones, with around 90% appearing a single time and about 5% taken by the ten largest. Participant ages covered about 18 to 90 years across 24 US areas. Allocation to cohorts depended on clinical history reported by the participants.

This receptor was taken from a man aged 25 to 45 who had recovered from COVID-19. The source material was PBMCs or T cells enriched from blood (not recorded which). This chain links TRBV28 with TRBJ2-7, with 8 bases fitting TRBD1. This chain's CDR3 is CASSLGQGPIYEQYF. DNA of the CDR3: TGTGCCAGCAGTTTAGGACAGGGCCCCATCTACGAGCAGTACTTC.